This T cell receptor (beta chain) was identified during a study of human T cells and chemical hapten exposure. By sample share, this clonotype is medium-sized. The junction shows a germline mismatch at one end, possibly a read error. TCRdb reprocessed the RACE reads with MiXCR, giving one entry per CDR3 protein. The sample shows tens of thousands of distinct CDR3 sequences, 6.5% to 9% of them seen only once. As for time point: healthy volunteer bleed at 2 weeks. Unfractionated whole blood was the source of the extracted total RNA. The CDR3 contains 14 residues. Sequenced input: whole blood. The sequence derives from a human donor in good health. Some clones in this sample may be carry-over from other donors' samples. This chain links TRBV12-3 or TRBV12-4 with TRBJ1-2, with D unresolved. The CDR3 loop is CASSLPSVRYGDTF. DNA of the CDR3: TGTGCCAGCAGTTTACCCTCGGTCCGTTATGGCGACACCTTC.